Detailed here is one T cell receptor (beta chain). Primers: 60 Vbeta forward and 13 Jbeta reverse. TCRdb keeps only in-frame clones here, not all; method: immunoSEQ multiplex PCR. This sample has 130,000 or so clones, with 77% found just once. This specimen belongs to a study of cytomegalovirus exposure and HLA in healthy donors. The J segment lost 3 bases and the V segment lost 2 bases, leaving 1 base of the junction unmatched. CDR3 length: 14 residues. Germline lookup yields CDR1 SGHTA and CDR2 FQGTGA. The chain uses TRBV7-3 and TRBJ1-2; 9 nucleotides align to TRBD1. Sequenced sample: PBMCs. The clonotype was recovered from a female donor in good health and CMV-seronegative. This chain's CDR3 is CASSLWTGDYGYTF. The CDR3 DNA reads as TGTGCCAGCAGCTTATGGACAGGGGACTATGGCTACACCTTC.